This paragraph reports one T cell receptor beta chain. The clone's antigen remains unknown. Within one base of it there is no much larger clone, and no base qualities were kept. Participants in the prospective study were aged roughly 18 to 100 years, lived in some 24 United States geographic areas, and enrolled through a virtual design. In the prospective study, cohorts were assigned on the basis of participant-reported clinical history obtained from a screening survey and a study questionnaire. ImmuneRACE Cohort 3 recovered participants were defined by two consecutive negative NP/OP PCR tests, healthcare professional clearance, or symptom resolution. In the prospective study, whole blood, serum and a nasopharyngeal or oropharyngeal swab were collected from each participant by mobile phlebotomists. Over an approximately 2-month period, participants in the prospective study had the option of providing additional blood draws and questionnaires. Before DNA extraction, prospective study blood samples were shipped either frozen or at room temperature.

The immunoSEQ Assay, a bias-controlled multiplex PCR, was used to amplify TCRbeta CDR3 regions from genomic DNA. The authors' pipeline ran thus. The number of nucleated cells in each sample was estimated from the amplification of reference gene primers within the assay. To quantify the absolute abundance of each unique TCRbeta CDR3 rearrangement, sequence reads were collapsed and filtered. For each sample, productive Simpson clonality was calculated by taking the square root of Simpson's diversity index across productive rearrangements. In its TCRdb copy, this immuneACCESS table keeps in-frame sequences only and misses some clones. Where compared with another copy, unresolved V genes explain less than half of these, and the others have no known cause. V and J calls and clone size are copied from that table; D and trimming were computed from the DNA. The sample profile shows about 180,000 clones; more than 80% of them were found once. Together, the top ten hold 6.2% of the sample.

The data were obtained in a study of blood T cell repertoires in COVID-19 (dated by TCRdb to the early 2020s). For the wider study: Samples from collaborators originated in the United States, Italy and Spain and spanned both the acute and convalescent phases of COVID-19. The prospective study material was composed of cDNA or gDNA derived from T cells, B-cell-depleted T cells, or PBMCs. Deeply sampled blood TCRbeta repertoires from subjects exposed to, actively infected with, or recovered from COVID-19 were included in the dataset. The repertoires were made available in a free public database intended to serve as a resource for research on the immune response to SARS-CoV-2. Samples were obtained from the ongoing ImmuneRACE study (first 160 participants) and from over 1,000 subjects provided by 6 global collaborators. Nearly every sample came with metadata listing a de-identified subject ID, COVID-19 status, age in years and sex. HLA class I and class II types, where available, came from metadata supplied by the sample provider rather than from assay-based typing. Study-level results and caveats: The quantity of clinical and demographic metadata differed by source and by participant and was supplied without curation.

The specimen sequenced was PBMCs or T cells enriched from blood (not recorded which). This sequence was found in a man aged 40-49 years who had recovered from COVID-19.

The DNA sequence is given as TGTGCCAGCAGTTACCAGGGTGCAGGTCAGCCCCAGCATTTT. This is translated as CASSYQGAGQPQHF. The V and J genes are TRBV6-5 and TRBJ1-5; perhaps TRBD1 is the D gene, with 5 bases matching. The cysteine opens and the phenylalanine closes a CDR3 of 14 amino acids. Only the CDR3 part of the read is kept: 42 bases, read in frame from the first base. V sheds 2 bases and J sheds 6 bases, leaving 11 bases between their ends. Based on the germline V gene, the CDR1 and CDR2 sequences are MNHEY and SVGAGI.